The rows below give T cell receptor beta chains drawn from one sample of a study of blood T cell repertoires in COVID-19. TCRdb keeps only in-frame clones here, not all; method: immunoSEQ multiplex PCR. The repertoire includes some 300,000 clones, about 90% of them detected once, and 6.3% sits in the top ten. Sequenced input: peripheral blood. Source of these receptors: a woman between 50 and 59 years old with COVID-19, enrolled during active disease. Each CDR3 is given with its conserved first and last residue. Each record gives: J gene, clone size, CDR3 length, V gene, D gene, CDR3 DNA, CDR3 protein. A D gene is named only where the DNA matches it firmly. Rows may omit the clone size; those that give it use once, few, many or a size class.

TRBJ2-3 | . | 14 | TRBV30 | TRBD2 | TGTGCCTGGAGAAGCGGGGCTAGCACAGATACGCAGTATTTT | CAWRSGASTDTQYF
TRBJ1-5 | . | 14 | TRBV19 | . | TGTGCCAGTAGTATATCAGTATCTTCTTTGCCCCAGCATTTT | CASSISVSSLPQHF
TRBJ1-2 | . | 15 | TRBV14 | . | TGTGCCAGCAGCCAGGGCCAGAAGGCTAACTATGGCTACACCTTC | CASSQGQKANYGYTF
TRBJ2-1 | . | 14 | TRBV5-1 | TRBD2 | TGCGCCAGCAGAGACAGCGGGAGAAACAATGAGCAGTTCTTC | CASRDSGRNNEQFF
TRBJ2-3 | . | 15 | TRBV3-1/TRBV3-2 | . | TGTGCCAGCAGCCCAGCGGACTTCCCCACAGATACGCAGTATTTT | CASSPADFPTDTQYF
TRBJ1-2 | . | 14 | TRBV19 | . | TGTGCCAGTAGTATAAGCGGACAGCGCTATGGCTACACCTTC | CASSISGQRYGYTF
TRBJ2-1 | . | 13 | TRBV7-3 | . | TGTGCCAGCAGCTCCGAGACAGGTAGTGAGCAGTTCTTC | CASSSETGSEQFF
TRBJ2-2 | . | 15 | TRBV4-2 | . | TGTGCCAGCAGCCGGAGGGATCCGAACACCGGGGAGCTGTTTTTT | CASSRRDPNTGELFF
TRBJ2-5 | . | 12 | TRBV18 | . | TGTGCCAGCTCACCAGCCAGTGAGACCCAGTACTTC | CASSPASETQYF
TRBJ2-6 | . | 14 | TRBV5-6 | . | TGTGCCAGCAGCCGGGAACGTGGGGCCAACGTCCTGACTTTC | CASSRERGANVLTF
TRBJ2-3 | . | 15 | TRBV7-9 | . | TGTGCCAGCAGCTTAGCTCGAGGGAGTGAAGATACGCAGTATTTT | CASSLARGSEDTQYF
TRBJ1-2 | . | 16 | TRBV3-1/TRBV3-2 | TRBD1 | TGTGCCAGCAGCCAAGCTCCGACAGGGATCAACTATGGCTACACCTTC | CASSQAPTGINYGYTF
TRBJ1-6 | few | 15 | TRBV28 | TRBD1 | TGTGCCAGCAGTGTCCGGGACAGGGCAGGTTCACCCCTCCACTTT | CASSVRDRAGSPLHF
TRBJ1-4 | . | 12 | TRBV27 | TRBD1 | TGTGCCAGCCGGACAGGGCTCGAAAAACTGTTTTTT | CASRTGLEKLFF
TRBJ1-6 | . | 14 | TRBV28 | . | TGTGCCAGCATAGACAGCCTGGAGAATTCACCCCTCCACTTT | CASIDSLENSPLHF
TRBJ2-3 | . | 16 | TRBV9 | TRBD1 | TGTGCCAGCAGCGTAGGACAGGGGGCCCCAACAGATACGCAGTATTTT | CASSVGQGAPTDTQYF
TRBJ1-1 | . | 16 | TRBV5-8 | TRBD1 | TGTGCCAGCAGCTTGGAGTGGACAGGCTCGAACACTGAAGCTTTCTTT | CASSLEWTGSNTEAFF
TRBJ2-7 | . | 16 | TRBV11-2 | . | TGTGCCAGCAGCCCCATGACAGGTCTTGGCTCCTACGAGCAGTACTTC | CASSPMTGLGSYEQYF
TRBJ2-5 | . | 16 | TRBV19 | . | TGTGCCAGTAGTATCCCAGAGGGGACGGGAGCAGAGACCCAGTACTTC | CASSIPEGTGAETQYF
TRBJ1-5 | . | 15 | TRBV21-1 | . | TGTGCCAGCAGCAAATTATGCGGGATAGGAGCACCCCAGCATTTT | CASSKLCGIGAPQHF
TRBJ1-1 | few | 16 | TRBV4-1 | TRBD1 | TGCGCCAGCAGCCAAGCCCGACAGGGATTTAACACTGAAGCTTTCTTT | CASSQARQGFNTEAFF
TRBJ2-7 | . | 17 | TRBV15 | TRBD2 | TGTGCCACCAGCAGATCCGGTGGGACTAGCGCGACCTACGAGCAGTACTTC | CATSRSGGTSATYEQYF
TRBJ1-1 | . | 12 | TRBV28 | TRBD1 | TGTGCCAGCAAATCCTTACAGGGGGAAGCTTTCTTT | CASKSLQGEAFF
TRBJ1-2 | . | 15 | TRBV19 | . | TGTGCCAGTAGTATTCCCCAGGGAAGGAACTATGGCTACACCTTC | CASSIPQGRNYGYTF
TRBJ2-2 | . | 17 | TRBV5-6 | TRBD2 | TGTGCCAGCAGCCCGGGAGGGGCGGAGAGGAACACCGGGGAGCTGTTTTTT | CASSPGGAERNTGELFF
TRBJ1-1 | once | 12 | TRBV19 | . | TGTGCCAGTAGAGTCGAGCCCACTGAAGCTTTCTTT | CASRVEPTEAFF
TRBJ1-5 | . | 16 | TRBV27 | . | TGTGCCAGCAGTCCTCGGTTGGGCAGGTTGGATCAGCCCCAGCATTTT | CASSPRLGRLDQPQHF
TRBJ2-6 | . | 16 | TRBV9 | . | TGTGCCAGCAGCGCAAGCACCCTCTCTGGGGCCAACGTCCTGACTTTC | CASSASTLSGANVLTF
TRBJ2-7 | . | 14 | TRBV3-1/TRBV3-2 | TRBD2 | TGTGCCAGCAGCCCCCGGGACTACCTCTACGAGCAGTACTTC | CASSPRDYLYEQYF
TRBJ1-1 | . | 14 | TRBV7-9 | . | TGTGCCAGCAGCTCGTACAGGGTGAACACTGAAGCTTTCTTT | CASSSYRVNTEAFF
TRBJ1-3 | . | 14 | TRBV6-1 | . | TGTGCCAGCAGTGAAACGGGGTTTGGAAACACCATATATTTT | CASSETGFGNTIYF